The following is a T cell receptor (beta chain) sequence with its context. Within the sample, other DNA sequences also encode this same CDR3. The source of the sample is a study of cytomegalovirus exposure and HLA in healthy donors. PCR employed 60 Vbeta and 13 Jbeta primers. Profiling relied on immunoSEQ multiplex PCR, and the TCRdb table lists in-frame clones only, not all of them. This sample carries approximately 89,000 clones, 75% to 80% of them seen once, and the ten largest clones take less than 4.5%. The CDR3 extends over 12 amino acids. From germline, CDR1 is SGHAT and CDR2 FQNNGV. V was pared by 5 bases and J by 3 bases, with 8 bases between. At collection, donors were nominally healthy, but unrecorded immune exposures were probable.

The receptor's source is a man aged 30-40 years in good health and CMV-seronegative. Sequencing input: PBMCs. The chain joins TRBV11-2 to TRBJ2-7; perhaps TRBD1 as D (5 bases). The CDR3 DNA reads as TGTGCCAGCAGCCACGACAGCTACGAGCAGTACTTC. As protein: CASSHDSYEQYF.